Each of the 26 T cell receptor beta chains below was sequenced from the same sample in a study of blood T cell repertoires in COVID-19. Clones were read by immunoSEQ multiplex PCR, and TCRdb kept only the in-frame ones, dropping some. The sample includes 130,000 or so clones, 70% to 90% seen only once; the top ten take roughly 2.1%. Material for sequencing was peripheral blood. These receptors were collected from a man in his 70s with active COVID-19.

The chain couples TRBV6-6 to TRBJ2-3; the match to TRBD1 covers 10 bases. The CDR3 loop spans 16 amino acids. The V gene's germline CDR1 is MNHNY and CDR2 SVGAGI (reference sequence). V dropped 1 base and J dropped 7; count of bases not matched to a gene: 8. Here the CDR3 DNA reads TGTGCCAGCAGTTACTTCCGGGACAGGGGAGAGAATACGCAGTATTTT. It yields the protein CASSYFRDRGENTQYF.

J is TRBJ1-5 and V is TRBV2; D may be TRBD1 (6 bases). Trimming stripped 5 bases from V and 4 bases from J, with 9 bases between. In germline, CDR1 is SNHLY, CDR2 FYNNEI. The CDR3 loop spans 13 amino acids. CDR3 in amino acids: CASSTGLNQPQHF. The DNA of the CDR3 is TGTGCCAGCAGTACAGGGCTTAATCAGCCCCAGCATTTT. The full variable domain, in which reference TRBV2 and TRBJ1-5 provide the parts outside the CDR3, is EPEVTQTPSHQVTQMGQEVILRCVPISNHLYFYWYRQILGQKVEFLVSFYNNEISEKSEIFDDQFSVERPDGSNFTLKIRSTKLEDSAMYFCASSTGLNQPQHFGDGTRLSIL.

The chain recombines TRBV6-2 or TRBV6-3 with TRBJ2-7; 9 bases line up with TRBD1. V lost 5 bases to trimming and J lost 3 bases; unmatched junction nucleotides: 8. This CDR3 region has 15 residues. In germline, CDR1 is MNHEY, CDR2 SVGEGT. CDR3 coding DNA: TGTGCCAGCAGTCTCTCCGGGACAGGGAGCTACGAGCAGTACTTC. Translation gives CASSLSGTGSYEQYF.

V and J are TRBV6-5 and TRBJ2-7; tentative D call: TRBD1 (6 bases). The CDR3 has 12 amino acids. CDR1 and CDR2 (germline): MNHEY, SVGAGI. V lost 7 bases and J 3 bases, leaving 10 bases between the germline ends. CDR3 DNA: TGTGCCAGCACTTTGACAGGCTACGAGCAGTACTTC. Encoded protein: CASTLTGYEQYF.

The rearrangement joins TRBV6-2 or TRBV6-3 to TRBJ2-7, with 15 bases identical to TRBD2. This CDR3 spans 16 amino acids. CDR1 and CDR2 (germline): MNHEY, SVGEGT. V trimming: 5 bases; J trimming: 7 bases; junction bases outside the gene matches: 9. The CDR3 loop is CASSDRTSGRAWEQYF. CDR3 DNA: TGTGCCAGCAGTGATCGGACTAGCGGGAGGGCCTGGGAGCAGTACTTC.

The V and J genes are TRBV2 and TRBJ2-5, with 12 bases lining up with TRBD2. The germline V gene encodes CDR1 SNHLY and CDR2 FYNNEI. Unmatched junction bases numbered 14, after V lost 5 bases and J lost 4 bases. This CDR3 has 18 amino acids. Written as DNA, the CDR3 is TGTGCCAGCAGTCCTCTGTCTCTAGCGGGAGGGCCCTTAGAGACCCAGTACTTC. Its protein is CASSPLSLAGGPLETQYF.

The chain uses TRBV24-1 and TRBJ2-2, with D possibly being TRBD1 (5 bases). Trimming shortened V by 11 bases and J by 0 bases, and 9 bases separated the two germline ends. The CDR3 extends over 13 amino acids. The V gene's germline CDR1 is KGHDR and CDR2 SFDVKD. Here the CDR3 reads CAMTATNTGELFF. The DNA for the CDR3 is TGTGCCATGACAGCAACGAACACCGGGGAGCTGTTTTTT.

Here the CDR3 reads CATSREDRTGDNQPQHF. In DNA, the CDR3 is TGTGCCACCAGCAGAGAGGACCGGACAGGGGATAATCAGCCCCAGCATTTT. The V and J genes are TRBV15 and TRBJ1-5; 9 bases fit TRBD1. CDR1 and CDR2 from the germline V gene are LNHNV and YYDKDF (reference sequence). The CDR3 loop spans 17 amino acids. V was pared by 0 bases and J by 4 bases, with 7 bases of the junction left unmatched.

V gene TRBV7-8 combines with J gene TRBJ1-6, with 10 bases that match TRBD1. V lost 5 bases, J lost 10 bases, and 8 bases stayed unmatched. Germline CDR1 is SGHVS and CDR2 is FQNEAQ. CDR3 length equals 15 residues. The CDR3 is CASSLETGGLSPLHF. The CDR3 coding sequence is TGTGCCAGCAGCCTAGAGACAGGGGGCTTGTCACCCCTCCACTTT.

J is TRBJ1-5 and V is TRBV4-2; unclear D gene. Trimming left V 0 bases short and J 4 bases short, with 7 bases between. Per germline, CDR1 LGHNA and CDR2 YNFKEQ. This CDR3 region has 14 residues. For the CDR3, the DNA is TGTGCCAGCAGCCAAGAGACAAGGAATCAGCCCCAGCATTTT. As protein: CASSQETRNQPQHF.

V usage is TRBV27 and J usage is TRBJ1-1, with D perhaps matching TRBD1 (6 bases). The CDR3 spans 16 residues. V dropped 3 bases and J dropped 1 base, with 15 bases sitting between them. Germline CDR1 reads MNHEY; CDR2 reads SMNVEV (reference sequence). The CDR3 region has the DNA TGTGCCAGCAGTTTTAGGGGACAACCAACGAACACTGAAGCTTTCTTT. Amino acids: CASSFRGQPTNTEAFF.

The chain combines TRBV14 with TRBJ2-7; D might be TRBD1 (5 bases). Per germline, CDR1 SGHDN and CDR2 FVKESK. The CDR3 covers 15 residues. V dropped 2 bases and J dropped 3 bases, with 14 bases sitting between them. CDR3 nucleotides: TGTGCCAGCAGCCAACAGGGTGGTAGGGGCTACGAGCAGTACTTC. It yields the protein CASSQQGGRGYEQYF. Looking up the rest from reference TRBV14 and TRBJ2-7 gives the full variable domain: EAGVTQFPSHSVIEKGQTVTLRCDPISGHDNLYWYRRVMGKEIKFLLHFVKESKQDESGMPNNRFLAERTGGTYSTLKVQPAELEDSGVYFCASSQQGGRGYEQYFGPGTRLTVT.

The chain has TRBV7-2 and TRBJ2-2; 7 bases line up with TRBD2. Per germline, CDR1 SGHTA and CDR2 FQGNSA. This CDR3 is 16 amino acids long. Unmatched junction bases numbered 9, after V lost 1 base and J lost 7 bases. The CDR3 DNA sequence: TGTGCCAGCAGCTTAGTGGTAGGGAGGGCCGGCGGGGAGCTGTTTTTT. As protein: CASSLVVGRAGGELFF.

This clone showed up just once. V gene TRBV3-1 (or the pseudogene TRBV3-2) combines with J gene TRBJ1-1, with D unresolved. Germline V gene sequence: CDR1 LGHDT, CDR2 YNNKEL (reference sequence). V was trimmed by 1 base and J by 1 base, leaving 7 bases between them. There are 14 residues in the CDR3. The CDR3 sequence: CASSQVFRNTEAFF. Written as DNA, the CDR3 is TGTGCCAGCAGCCAAGTTTTCAGGAACACTGAAGCTTTCTTT.

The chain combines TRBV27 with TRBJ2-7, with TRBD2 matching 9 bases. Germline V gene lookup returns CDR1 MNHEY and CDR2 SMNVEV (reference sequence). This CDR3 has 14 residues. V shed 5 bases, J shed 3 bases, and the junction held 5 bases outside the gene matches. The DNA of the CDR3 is TGTGCCAGCAGTCCTAGCGGGAACCGCTACGAGCAGTACTTC. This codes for CASSPSGNRYEQYF.

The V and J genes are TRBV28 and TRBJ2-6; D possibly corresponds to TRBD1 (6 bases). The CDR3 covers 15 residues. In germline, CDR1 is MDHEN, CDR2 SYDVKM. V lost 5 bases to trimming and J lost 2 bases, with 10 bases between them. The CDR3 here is CASSMGQAGANVLTF. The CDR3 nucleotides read TGTGCCAGCAGTATGGGACAAGCTGGGGCCAACGTCCTGACTTTC. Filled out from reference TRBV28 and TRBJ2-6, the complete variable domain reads DVKVTQSSRYLVKRTGEKVFLECVQDMDHENMFWYRQDPGLGLRLIYFSYDVKMKEKGDIPEGYSVSREKKERFSLILESASTNQTSMYLCASSMGQAGANVLTFGAGSRLTVL.

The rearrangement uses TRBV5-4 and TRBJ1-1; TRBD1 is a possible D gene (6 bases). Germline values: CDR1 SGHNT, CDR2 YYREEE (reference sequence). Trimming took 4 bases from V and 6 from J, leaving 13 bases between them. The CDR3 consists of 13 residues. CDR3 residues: CASSPTPGAEAFF. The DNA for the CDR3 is TGTGCCAGCAGCCCTACCCCAGGGGCTGAAGCTTTCTTT.

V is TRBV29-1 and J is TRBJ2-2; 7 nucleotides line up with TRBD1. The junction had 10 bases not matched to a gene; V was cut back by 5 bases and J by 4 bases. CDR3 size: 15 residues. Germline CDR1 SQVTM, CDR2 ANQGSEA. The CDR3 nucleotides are TGCAGCGTTCACAGGGGCACCTCGGGCACCGGGGAGCTGTTTTTT. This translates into CSVHRGTSGTGELFF.

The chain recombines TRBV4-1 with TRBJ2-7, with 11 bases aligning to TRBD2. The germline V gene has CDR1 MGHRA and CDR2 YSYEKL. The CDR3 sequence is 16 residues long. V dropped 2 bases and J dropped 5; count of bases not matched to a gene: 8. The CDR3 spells CASSQRATSGKNEQYF. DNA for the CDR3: TGCGCCAGCAGCCAACGAGCGACTAGCGGGAAAAACGAGCAGTACTTC.

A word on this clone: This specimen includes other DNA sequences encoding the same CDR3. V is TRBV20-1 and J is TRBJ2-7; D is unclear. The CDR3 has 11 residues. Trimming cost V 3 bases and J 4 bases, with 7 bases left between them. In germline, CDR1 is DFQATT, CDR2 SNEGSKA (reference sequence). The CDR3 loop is CSASGEYEQYF. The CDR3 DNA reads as TGCAGTGCTAGCGGAGAGTACGAGCAGTACTTC.

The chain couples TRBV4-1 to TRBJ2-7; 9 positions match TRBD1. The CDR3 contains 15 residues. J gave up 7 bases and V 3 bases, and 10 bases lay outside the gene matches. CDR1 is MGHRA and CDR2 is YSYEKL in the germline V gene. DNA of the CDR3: TGCGCCAGCAGCCAGGACACAGGGGGCTTTGGGGAGCAGTACTTC. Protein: CASSQDTGGFGEQYF.

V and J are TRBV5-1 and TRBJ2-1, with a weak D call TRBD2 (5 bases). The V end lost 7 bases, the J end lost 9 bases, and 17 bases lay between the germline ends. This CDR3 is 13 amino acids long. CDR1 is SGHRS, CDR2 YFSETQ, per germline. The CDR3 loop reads CASGRMGVGEQFF. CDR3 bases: TGCGCCAGCGGCCGGATGGGAGTGGGTGAGCAGTTCTTC.

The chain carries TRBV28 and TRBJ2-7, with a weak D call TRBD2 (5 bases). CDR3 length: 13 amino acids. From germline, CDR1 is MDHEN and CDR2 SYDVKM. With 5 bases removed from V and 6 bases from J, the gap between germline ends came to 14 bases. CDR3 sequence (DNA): TGTGCCAGCAGTATCACGTTAGGAGGCGAGCAGTACTTC. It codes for CASSITLGGEQYF.

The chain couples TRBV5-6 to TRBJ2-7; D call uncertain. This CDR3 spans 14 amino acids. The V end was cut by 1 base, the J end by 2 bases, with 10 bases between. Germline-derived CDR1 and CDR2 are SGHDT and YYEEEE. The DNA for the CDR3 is TGTGCCAGCAGCTTGAATCGCAGAACCTACGAGCAGTACTTC. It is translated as CASSLNRRTYEQYF. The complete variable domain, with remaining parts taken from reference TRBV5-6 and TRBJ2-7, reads DAGVTQSPTHLIKTRGQQVTLRCSPKSGHDTVSWYQQALGQGPQFIFQYYEEEERQRGNFPDRFSGHQFPNYSSELNVNALLLGDSALYLCASSLNRRTYEQYFGPGTRLTVT.

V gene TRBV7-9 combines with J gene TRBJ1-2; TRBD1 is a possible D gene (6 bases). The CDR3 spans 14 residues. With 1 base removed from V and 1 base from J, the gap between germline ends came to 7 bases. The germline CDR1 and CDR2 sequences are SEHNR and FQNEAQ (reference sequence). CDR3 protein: CASSLGTVNYGYTF. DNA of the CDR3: TGTGCCAGCAGCTTAGGGACAGTTAACTATGGCTACACCTTC.

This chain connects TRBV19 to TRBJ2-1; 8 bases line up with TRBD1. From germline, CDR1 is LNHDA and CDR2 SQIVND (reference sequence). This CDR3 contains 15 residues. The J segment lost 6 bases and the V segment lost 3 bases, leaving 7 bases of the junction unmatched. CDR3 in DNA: TGTGCCAGTAGTATCTCAGGGGGCAATCCCAATGAGCAGTTCTTC. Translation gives CASSISGGNPNEQFF.